This note documents a single T cell receptor (beta chain) sequence. The sample is drawn from a study of shared T cell receptors in the human thymus. The germline gives CDR1 SGHTS, CDR2 YDEGEE. V shed 2 bases and J 7 bases; nucleotides not matched to a gene: 7. CDR3 length: 15 amino acids. This table comes from immunoSEQ multiplex PCR, and its TCRdb copy is limited to in-frame clones, with some not included. The table has 540,000 or so clones, around three quarters seen once. These same records also appear under a second study, on human thymus T cells. According to that study: Thymus pieces cut out during corrective heart surgery were the tissue that was used. Among thymic and blood repertoires, usage of V and J genes appeared biased. Related studies found that unrelated individuals share highly overlapping thymic repertoires.

The origin of this receptor is a boy under two years old with a congenital heart defect. The sequencing sample was made of thymocytes. The gene calls are TRBV5-8 and TRBJ1-1; 11 bases are shared with TRBD1. The CDR3 reads CASSFGTGGPDEAFF. The CDR3 DNA sequence: TGTGCCAGCAGCTTTGGGACAGGGGGTCCCGATGAAGCTTTCTTT.